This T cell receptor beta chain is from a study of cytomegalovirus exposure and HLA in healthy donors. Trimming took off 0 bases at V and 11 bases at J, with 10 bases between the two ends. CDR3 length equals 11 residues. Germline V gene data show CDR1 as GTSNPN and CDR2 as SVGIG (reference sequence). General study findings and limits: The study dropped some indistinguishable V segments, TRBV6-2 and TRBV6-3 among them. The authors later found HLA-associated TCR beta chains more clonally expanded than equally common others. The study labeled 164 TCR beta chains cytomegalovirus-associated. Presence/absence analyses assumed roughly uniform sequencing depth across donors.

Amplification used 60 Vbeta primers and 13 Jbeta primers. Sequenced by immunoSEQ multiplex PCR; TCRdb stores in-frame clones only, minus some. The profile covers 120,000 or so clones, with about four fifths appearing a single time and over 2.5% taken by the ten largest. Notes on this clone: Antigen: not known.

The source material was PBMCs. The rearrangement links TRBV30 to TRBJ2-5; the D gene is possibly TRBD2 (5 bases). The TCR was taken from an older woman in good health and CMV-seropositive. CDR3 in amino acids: CAWSVLGEQYF. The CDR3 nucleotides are TGTGCCTGGAGTGTACTAGGAGAGCAGTACTTC.